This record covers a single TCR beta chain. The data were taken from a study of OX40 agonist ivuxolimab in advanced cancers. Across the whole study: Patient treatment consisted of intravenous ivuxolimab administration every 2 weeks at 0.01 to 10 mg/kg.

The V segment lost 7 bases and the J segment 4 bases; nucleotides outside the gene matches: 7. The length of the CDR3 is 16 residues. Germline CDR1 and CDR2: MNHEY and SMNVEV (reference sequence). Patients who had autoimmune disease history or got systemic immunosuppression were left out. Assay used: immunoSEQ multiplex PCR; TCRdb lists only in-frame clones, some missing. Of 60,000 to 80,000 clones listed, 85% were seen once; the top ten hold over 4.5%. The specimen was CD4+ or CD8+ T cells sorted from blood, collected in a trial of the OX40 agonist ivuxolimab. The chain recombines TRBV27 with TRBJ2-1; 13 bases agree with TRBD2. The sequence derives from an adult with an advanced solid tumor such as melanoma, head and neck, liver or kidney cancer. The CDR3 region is CASTKGTSGAYNEQFF. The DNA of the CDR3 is TGTGCCAGCACCAAAGGGACTAGCGGGGCTTACAATGAGCAGTTCTTC.